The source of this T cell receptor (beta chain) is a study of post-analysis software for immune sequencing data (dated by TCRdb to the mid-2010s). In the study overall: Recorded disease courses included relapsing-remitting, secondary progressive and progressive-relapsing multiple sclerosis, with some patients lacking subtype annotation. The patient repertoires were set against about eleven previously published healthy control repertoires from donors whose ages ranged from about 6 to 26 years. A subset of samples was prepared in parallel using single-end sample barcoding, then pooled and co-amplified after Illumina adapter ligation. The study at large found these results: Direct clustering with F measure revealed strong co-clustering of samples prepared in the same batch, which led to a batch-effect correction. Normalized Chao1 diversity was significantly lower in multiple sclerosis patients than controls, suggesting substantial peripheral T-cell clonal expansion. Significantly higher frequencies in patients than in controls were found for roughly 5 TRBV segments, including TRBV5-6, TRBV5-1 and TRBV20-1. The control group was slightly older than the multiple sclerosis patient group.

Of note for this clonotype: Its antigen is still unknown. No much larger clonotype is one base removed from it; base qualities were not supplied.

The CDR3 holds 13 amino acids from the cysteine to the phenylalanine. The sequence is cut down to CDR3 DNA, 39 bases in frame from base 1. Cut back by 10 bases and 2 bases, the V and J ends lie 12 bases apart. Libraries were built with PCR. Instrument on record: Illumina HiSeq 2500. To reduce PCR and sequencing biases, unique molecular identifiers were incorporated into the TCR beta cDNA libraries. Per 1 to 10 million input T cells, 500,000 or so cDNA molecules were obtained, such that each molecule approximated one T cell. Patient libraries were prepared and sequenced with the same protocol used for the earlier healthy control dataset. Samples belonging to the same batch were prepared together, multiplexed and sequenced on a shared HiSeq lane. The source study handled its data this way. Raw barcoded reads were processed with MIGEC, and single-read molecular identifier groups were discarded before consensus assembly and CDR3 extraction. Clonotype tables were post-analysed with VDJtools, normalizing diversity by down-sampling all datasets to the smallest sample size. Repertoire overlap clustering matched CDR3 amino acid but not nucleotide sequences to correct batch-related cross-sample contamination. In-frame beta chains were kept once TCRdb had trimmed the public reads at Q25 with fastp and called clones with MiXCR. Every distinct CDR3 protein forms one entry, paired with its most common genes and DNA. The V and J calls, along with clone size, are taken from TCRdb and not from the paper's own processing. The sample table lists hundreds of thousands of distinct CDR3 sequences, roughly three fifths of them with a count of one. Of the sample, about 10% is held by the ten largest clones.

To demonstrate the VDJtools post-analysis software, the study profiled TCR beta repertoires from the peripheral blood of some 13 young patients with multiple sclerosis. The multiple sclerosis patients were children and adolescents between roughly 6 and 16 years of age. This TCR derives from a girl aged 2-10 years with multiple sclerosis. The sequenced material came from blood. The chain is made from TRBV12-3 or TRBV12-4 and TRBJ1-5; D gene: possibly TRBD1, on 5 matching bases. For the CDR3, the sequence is CATTGGGNQPQHF. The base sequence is TGTGCCACCACGGGGGGAGGCAATCAGCCCCAGCATTTT.